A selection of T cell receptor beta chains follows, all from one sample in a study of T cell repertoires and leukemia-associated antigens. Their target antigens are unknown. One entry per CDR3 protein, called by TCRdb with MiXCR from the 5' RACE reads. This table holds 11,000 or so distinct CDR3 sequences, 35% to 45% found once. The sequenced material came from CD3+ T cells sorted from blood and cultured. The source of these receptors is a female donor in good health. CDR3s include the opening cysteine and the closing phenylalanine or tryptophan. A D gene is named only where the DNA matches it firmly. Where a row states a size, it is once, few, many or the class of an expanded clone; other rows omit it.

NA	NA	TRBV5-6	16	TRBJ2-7	TGTGCCAGCAGCCGATCCCTATCCGGAGGGCCCAACGAGCAGTACTTC	CASSRSLSGGPNEQYF
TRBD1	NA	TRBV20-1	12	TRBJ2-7	TGCAGCGTGACAGGGGGCGTCTACGAGCAGTACTTC	CSVTGGVYEQYF
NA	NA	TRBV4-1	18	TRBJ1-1	TGCGCCAGCAGCCAAGACCCGAAGCGTCTCGTGGTGAACACTGAAGCTTTCTTT	CASSQDPKRLVVNTEAFF
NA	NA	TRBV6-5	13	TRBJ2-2	TGTGCCAGCAGAGCATACCTTGCTGGGGAGCTGTTTTTT	CASRAYLAGELFF
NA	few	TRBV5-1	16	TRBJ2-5	TGCGCCAGCAGCTTGGCTTCAGGAGGGTGGAAGGAGACCCAGTACTTC	CASSLASGGWKETQYF
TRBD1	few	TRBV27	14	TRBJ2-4	TGTGCCAGCAGTTTTACAGGGGTCAAAAACATTCAGTACTTC	CASSFTGVKNIQYF
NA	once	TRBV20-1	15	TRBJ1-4	TGCAGTGCTAGTCGACAGGATACGTATCGTGAAAAACTGTTTTTT	CSASRQDTYREKLFF
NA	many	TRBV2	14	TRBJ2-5	TGTGCCAGCACCGACAGGAGAGGGATTGAGACCCAGTACTTC	CASTDRRGIETQYF
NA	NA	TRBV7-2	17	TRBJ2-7	TGTGCCAGCAGCTTACCCATGCTCCGGGACGGTGCCCTCGAGCAGTACTTC	CASSLPMLRDGALEQYF
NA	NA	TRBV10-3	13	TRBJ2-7	TGTGCCATCAGCCTCTGGGGAACCCTTCCCTTTTACTTC	CAISLWGTLPFYF
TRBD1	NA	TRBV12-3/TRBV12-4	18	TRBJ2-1	TGTGCCAGCAGTTTAGTTGTTGGCAGGGGGTGGTTTTACAATGAGCAGTTCTTC	CASSLVVGRGWFYNEQFF
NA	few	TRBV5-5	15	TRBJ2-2	TGTGCCAGCAGCTTGGGGGGTCGGCTCACCGGGGAGCTGTTTTTT	CASSLGGRLTGELFF
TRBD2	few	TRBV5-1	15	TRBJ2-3	TGCGCCAGCAGCTCGGTTCTAGCGGGAGCAGATACGCAGTATTTT	CASSSVLAGADTQYF
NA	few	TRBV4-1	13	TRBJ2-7	TGCGCCAGCAGCCCCCTGGCAGGGCTCGAGCAGTACTTC	CASSPLAGLEQYF
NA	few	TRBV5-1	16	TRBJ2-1	TGCGCCAGCAGCTTAGTTTATACCTCATCCTACAATGAGCAGTTCTTC	CASSLVYTSSYNEQFF
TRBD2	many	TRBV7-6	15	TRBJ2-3	TGTGCCAGCAGCTTAGGGCTAGCGGGATCAGATACGCAGTATTTT	CASSLGLAGSDTQYF
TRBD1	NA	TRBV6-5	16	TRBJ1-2	TGTGCCAGCAGTTACTCAAGGACAGGGGCTAACTATGGCTACACCTTC	CASSYSRTGANYGYTF
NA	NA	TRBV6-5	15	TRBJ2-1	TGTGCCAGCAGTTACCAGGGGAGCGGTCACAATGAGCAGTTCTTC	CASSYQGSGHNEQFF
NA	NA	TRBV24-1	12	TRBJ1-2	TGTGCCACCAGCGGAGAAGCCTATGGCTACACCTTC	CATSGEAYGYTF
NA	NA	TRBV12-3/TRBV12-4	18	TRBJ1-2	TGTGCCAGCAGTTGGGGCCTGGGCACTGACCGCTTAAACTACGGCTACACCTTC	CASSWGLGTDRLNYGYTF
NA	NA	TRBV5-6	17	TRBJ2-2	TGTGCCAGCAGTGCTAGTGTGGCAGGGACGAACACCGGGGAGCTGTTTTTT	CASSASVAGTNTGELFF
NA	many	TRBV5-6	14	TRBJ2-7	TGTGCCAGCAGCTTGGGGGGGGTTGCCTCGGAGCAGTACTTC	CASSLGGVASEQYF
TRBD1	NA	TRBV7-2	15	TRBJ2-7	TGTGCCGGCAGCTTCCCCGACAGGGGACATTATGAGCAGTACTTC	CAGSFPDRGHYEQYF
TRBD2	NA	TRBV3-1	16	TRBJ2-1	TGTGCCAGCAGCCAAGTGAACAGCGGGAGGGATAGCGAGCAGTTCTTC	CASSQVNSGRDSEQFF
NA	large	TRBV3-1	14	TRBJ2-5	TGTGCCAGCAGCCAATCCGGGTTCCAAGAGACCCAGTACTTC	CASSQSGFQETQYF
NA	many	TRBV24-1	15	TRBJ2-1	TGTGCCACCAGTGATCTGAGGACAGACTACAATGAGCAGTTCTTC	CATSDLRTDYNEQFF
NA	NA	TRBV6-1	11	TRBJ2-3	TGTGCCACCCGGAATACAGATACGCGGTATTTT	CATRNTDTRYF
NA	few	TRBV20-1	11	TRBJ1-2	TGCAGTGCTAGTTCGGGGCAGGGCTACACCTTC	CSASSGQGYTF
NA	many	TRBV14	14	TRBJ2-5	TGTGCCAGCAGCCAAGGGGTATCCAGGGAGACCCAGTACTTC	CASSQGVSRETQYF